These T cell receptor beta chains were read from a single sample in a study of blood T cells in healthy people across ages. TCRdb independently ran MiXCR on the 5' RACE reads; one entry per CDR3 protein. The data contain about 750,000 distinct CDR3 sequences, 40% to 65% of them singletons. The sequenced sample consisted of blood. The receptor source for this set is a man aged 80 or over in good health. CDR3s include the opening cysteine and the closing phenylalanine or tryptophan. A D gene is named only where the DNA matches it firmly. Size is omitted from some rows. Given values are once, few, many or a class for expanded clones.

-	TRBV2	TRBJ1-1	-	TGTGCCAGCAACTTCGAGGTTAACACTGAAGCTTTCTTT	CASNFEVNTEAFF
-	TRBV20-1	TRBJ2-7	TRBD2	TGCAGTGCTAGAGATTGGGGGACTAGCGGGATCCTCTCCTACGAGCAGTACTTC	CSARDWGTSGILSYEQYF
-	TRBV11-2	TRBJ2-5	-	TGTGCCAGCAGCTTAGTAACGCGGGGTTGGGAGACCCAGTACTTC	CASSLVTRGWETQYF
-	TRBV3-1	TRBJ2-5	TRBD1	TGTGCCAGCAGTCGGGACAGGGGGATCCAAGAGACCCAGTACTTC	CASSRDRGIQETQYF
-	TRBV16	TRBJ1-4	-	TGTGCCAGCATTCACCGGGACGACGAAAAACCGTTTTTT	CASIHRDDEKPFF
-	TRBV7-3	TRBJ2-3	-	TGTGCCAGCAGCTTTTCACGGTCTAGAACAGATACGCAGTATTTT	CASSFSRSRTDTQYF
many	TRBV7-9	TRBJ2-5	TRBD2	TGTGCCAGCAGCTTTCGGGGGGGGGAGACCCAGTACTTC	CASSFRGGETQYF
few	TRBV2	TRBJ2-7	TRBD2	TGTGCCAGCAGTGACCCTAGCGGCATTACCTACGAGCAGTACTTC	CASSDPSGITYEQYF
-	TRBV28	TRBJ2-3	-	TGTGCCAGTGGGGGGCCCCGAACAGATACGCAGTATTTT	CASGGPRTDTQYF
few	TRBV7-8	TRBJ2-3	TRBD1	TGTGCCAGCAGCCGGGGGACAGGGGTTGGCAGATACGCGTATTTT	CASSRGTGVGRYAYF
-	TRBV20-1	TRBJ2-7	-	TGCAGTGCGTCCGGGACTGATAAGAGCTCCTACGAGCAGTACTTC	CSASGTDKSSYEQYF
-	TRBV29-1	TRBJ1-1	-	TGCAGTACGGGGGACCTCTTGAACACTGAAGCTTTCTTT	CSTGDLLNTEAFF
-	TRBV5-1	TRBJ1-2	TRBD1	TGCGCCAGCAGAACAGGGGACGTTAACTATGGCTACACCTTC	CASRTGDVNYGYTF
few	TRBV14	TRBJ2-1	TRBD1	TGTGCCAGCAGCCTTATCGACAGGGTTAGGGAGCTTGGTGAGCAGTTCTTC	CASSLIDRVRELGEQFF
-	TRBV19	TRBJ2-1	-	TGTGCCATCTCCCGAAAGGGGGGGGCTGAGCAGTTCTTC	CAISRKGGAEQFF
many	TRBV5-4	TRBJ2-5	TRBD1	TGTGCCAGCAGCCCGGCAGGGGGCACGGAGACCCAGTACTTC	CASSPAGGTETQYF
-	TRBV29-1	TRBJ2-1	-	TGCAGCGTCAACTACAATGAGCAGTTCTTC	CSVNYNEQFF
-	TRBV2	TRBJ2-3	-	TGTGCCACCGCGGGGACAGTCGATACGCAGTATTTT	CATAGTVDTQYF
-	TRBV28	TRBJ1-2	-	TGTGCCAGCAGCCCCGCGAGGGCCTATGGCTACACCTTC	CASSPARAYGYTF
few	TRBV20-1	TRBJ1-2	TRBD1	TGCAGTGCTTCGGACAGGGATGCGCGTGACTATGGCTACACCTTC	CSASDRDARDYGYTF
once	TRBV10-3	TRBJ2-7	-	TGTGCCATCAGTGAGCTCCCAGGCTTCTACGAGCAGTACTTC	CAISELPGFYEQYF
-	TRBV7-2	TRBJ2-1	TRBD1	TGTGCCAGCAGCTCCGGACAGGTGGCCTACAATGAGCAGTTCTTC	CASSSGQVAYNEQFF
-	TRBV6-2/TRBV6-3	TRBJ2-3	TRBD2	TGTGCCAGCAGTCCGCGGCGGACTAGCGGTAGCACAGATACGCAGTATTTT	CASSPRRTSGSTDTQYF
-	TRBV12-3/TRBV12-4	TRBJ2-1	-	TGTGCCAGCAGTCCGTTTTCTCTGAATGAGCAGTTCTTC	CASSPFSLNEQFF
once	TRBV27	TRBJ2-6	-	TGTGCCAGCGGTCAAACCGGGGGGACACCGTCTGGGGCCAACGTCCTGACTTTC	CASGQTGGTPSGANVLTF
few	TRBV20-1	TRBJ1-2	-	TGCAGTGCTAGAGATCCCGGCTTCTATGGCTACACCTTC	CSARDPGFYGYTF
-	TRBV21-1	TRBJ1-4	-	TGTGCCAGCAGCAAAAAGAAGGACAGGGGGAACGAAAAACTGTTTTTT	CASSKKKDRGNEKLFF
-	TRBV27	TRBJ2-7	TRBD2	TGTGCCAGCAATCTCCGGACTAGCGGGACACTACGAGAGCAGTACTTC	CASNLRTSGTLREQYF
-	TRBV7-6	TRBJ2-1	TRBD1	TGTGCCAGCAGCTTAGGGACAGGGAACTACAATGAGCAGTTCTTC	CASSLGTGNYNEQFF
-	TRBV6-2/TRBV6-3	TRBJ2-6	-	TGTGCCAGCAGTACCCATCGACTTGCCAACGTCCTGACTTTC	CASSTHRLANVLTF
-	TRBV6-1	TRBJ1-3	-	TGTGCCAGCAAGGACCAGACCTCTGGAAACACCATATATTTT	CASKDQTSGNTIYF
-	TRBV28	TRBJ1-5	-	TGTGCCAGCAGTTATGGGACTTCGGTCGCAAATCAGCCCCAGCATTTT	CASSYGTSVANQPQHF
-	TRBV7-6	TRBJ1-1	-	TGTGCCAGCAGCTTAGTCGCAGGAGCGAACACTGAAGCTTTCTTT	CASSLVAGANTEAFF
-	TRBV25-1	TRBJ2-7	TRBD2	TGTGCCAGCAGTGACCCAACTAGCGGCTACGAGCAGTACTTC	CASSDPTSGYEQYF
-	TRBV6-2/TRBV6-3	TRBJ2-7	TRBD2	TGTGCCAGCAGGCGCCCCGGGACTAGATTCGAGCAGTACTTC	CASRRPGTRFEQYF
-	TRBV9	TRBJ2-5	-	TGTGCCAGCAGCGTTGGACGAAGGTTGGGGCAAGAGACCCAGTACTTC	CASSVGRRLGQETQYF
few	TRBV28	TRBJ2-5	TRBD2	TGTGCCAGCAGTCCCGGGGGGACGGCGCAAGAGACCCAGTACTTC	CASSPGGTAQETQYF
few	TRBV27	TRBJ2-4	-	TGTGCCAGCAGTTCAGTAAATGAAAACATTCAGTACTTC	CASSSVNENIQYF
few	TRBV28	TRBJ2-7	TRBD2	TGTGCCAGCACTGCTAGCGGGGCCCTTGACGAGCAGTACTTC	CASTASGALDEQYF
few	TRBV10-3	TRBJ2-2	TRBD2	TGTGCCATCAGCGAGGGACTAGCGGGAGGCAAGAACACCGGGGAGCTGTTTTTT	CAISEGLAGGKNTGELFF
-	TRBV20-1	TRBJ2-7	TRBD2	TGCAGTGCGGACTTAGCGGGAGCCCACTACGAGCAGTACTTC	CSADLAGAHYEQYF
-	TRBV5-1	TRBJ2-7	TRBD2	TGCGCCAGCAGCTTTTCAGCGGGAGGCTACGAGCAGTACTTC	CASSFSAGGYEQYF
-	TRBV5-5	TRBJ1-1	-	TGTGCCAGCAGCTTGGTCGGGGGGCTGAGAGCTGAAGCTTTCTTT	CASSLVGGLRAEAFF
-	TRBV18	TRBJ2-7	-	TGTGCCAGCTCACCACTGAATATCCAGGGCCCCTCCTACGAGCAGTACTTC	CASSPLNIQGPSYEQYF